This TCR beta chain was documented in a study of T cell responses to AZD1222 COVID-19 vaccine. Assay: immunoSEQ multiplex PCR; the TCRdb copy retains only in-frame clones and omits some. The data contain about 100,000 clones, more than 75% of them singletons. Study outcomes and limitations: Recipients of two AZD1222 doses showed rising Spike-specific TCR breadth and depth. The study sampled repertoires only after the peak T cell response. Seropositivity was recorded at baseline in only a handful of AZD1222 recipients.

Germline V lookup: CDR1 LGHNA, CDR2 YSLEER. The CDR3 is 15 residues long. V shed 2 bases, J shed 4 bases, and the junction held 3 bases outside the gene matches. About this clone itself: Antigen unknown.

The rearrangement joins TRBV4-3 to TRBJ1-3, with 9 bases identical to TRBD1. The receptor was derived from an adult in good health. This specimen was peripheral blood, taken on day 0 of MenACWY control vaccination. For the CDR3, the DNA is TGCGCCAGCAGCCAAACAGGGGGCGCGGGAAACACCATATATTTT. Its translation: CASSQTGGAGNTIYF.